The T cell receptor (beta chain) described here comes from a study of T cell responses to AZD1222 COVID-19 vaccine. Data came from immunoSEQ multiplex PCR; TCRdb stores just in-frame clones and leaves some out. The sample records about 140,000 clones, roughly 92% being singletons. The germline CDR1 and CDR2 sequences are MNHEY and SVGAGI. Deletions cut 6 bases from V and 8 bases from J, with 13 bases between. The CDR3 is 12 residues long. The receptor's source is an adult who received the AZD1222 COVID-19 vaccine. Material: peripheral blood, obtained 28 days after the second AZD1222 dose. The chain uses TRBV6-5 and TRBJ1-1; D perhaps matches TRBD1 (5 bases). Here the CDR3 reads CASRPPGSEAFF. CDR3 DNA sequence: TGTGCCAGCAGGCCCCCAGGGAGCGAAGCTTTCTTT.